This T cell receptor (beta chain) was sequenced in a study of T cell responses to AZD1222 COVID-19 vaccine. Sequenced by immunoSEQ multiplex PCR; TCRdb stores in-frame clones only, minus some. In the table there are about 120,000 clones, just over 85% of which are singletons. CDR1 is LGHDT and CDR2 is YNNKEL in the germline V gene (reference sequence). V lost 2 bases and J lost 0, with 8 bases in between. There are 14 residues in the CDR3. The receptor's source is an adult in good health. The material was peripheral blood, obtained on day 0 of AZD1222 vaccination. V and J are TRBV3-1 (or the pseudogene TRBV3-2) and TRBJ2-7; a possible D gene is TRBD1 (5 bases). CDR3 coding DNA: TGTGCCAGCAGCCAATACAGGAGCTCCTACGAGCAGTACTTC. Translating gives CASSQYRSSYEQYF.